The text below deals with one T cell receptor (beta chain). The antigen this receptor binds is unknown. The input lacks base qualities; no much larger clone sits a single base away. V and J are trimmed by 0 bases and 2 bases, and the gene matches miss 5 bases of the junction. From the cysteine up to the phenylalanine, the CDR3 has a length of 16 residues. CDR3 DNA only is kept here, 48 bases in frame from base 1. CDR1 and CDR2 (SGHNT, YYREEE) derive from the germline V gene (reference sequence). The source of the sample is a study of blood T cell repertoires in COVID-19 (dated by TCRdb to 2018 to 2021). About the investigation overall: Samples from collaborators originated in the United States, Italy and Spain and spanned both the acute and convalescent phases of COVID-19. Samples came from the ongoing ImmuneRACE study (first 160 participants) plus 1,254 subjects from 6 global collaborators. Subjects who had been exposed to COVID-19, were actively infected with it, or had recovered from it provided the deeply sampled blood TCRbeta repertoires that made up the dataset. The repertoires were made available in a free public database intended to serve as a resource for research on the immune response to SARS-CoV-2. The prospective study material was composed of cDNA or gDNA derived from T cells, B-cell-depleted T cells, or PBMCs. A de-identified subject ID, COVID-19 status, age in years and sex were almost always included in the sample metadata. Where HLA class I and class II types were available, the types were taken from metadata supplied by the sample provider, not from assay-based typing.

Whole blood was collected in K2EDTA tubes by collaborating institutions according to the institutions' own protocols. For TCRbeta analysis, collaborators shipped samples in one of three forms: frozen whole blood, isolated PBMCs, or DNA extracted from either of those sample types. TCRbeta CDR3 regions were amplified from genomic DNA using the immunoSEQ Assay, a bias-controlled multiplex PCR. As for the original processing: The number of nucleated cells in each sample was estimated from the amplification of reference gene primers within the assay. To quantify the absolute abundance of each unique TCRbeta CDR3 rearrangement, sequence reads were collapsed and filtered. For each sample, productive Simpson clonality was calculated as the square root of Simpson's diversity index over productive rearrangements. Sourced from immuneACCESS, this table was stored by TCRdb with only in-frame sequences that have V and J called. A share of the clones is absent; for the studies checked, an unresolved V gene accounts for under half, and the remainder has no known explanation. Clone size and V and J calls were adopted from that table, with D and trimming inferred from the DNA. For this sample the table gives about 64,000 clones, of which 65% to 90% were detected only once. Of the sample, about 6% is held by the ten largest clones.

What the study reported, not specific to this receptor: The amount of clinical and demographic metadata varied by source and participant and was provided uncurated.

The rearranged chain carries TRBV5-4 and TRBJ1-3; 7 central nucleotides agree with TRBD1. The clonotype was recovered from a woman in her sixties or seventies with acute or convalescent COVID-19. The sample taken for sequencing was peripheral blood. Here the CDR3 is given as CASSLGQGGTGNTIYF. The DNA sequence follows: TGTGCCAGCAGCTTGGGGCAGGGGGGCACTGGAAACACCATATATTTT.